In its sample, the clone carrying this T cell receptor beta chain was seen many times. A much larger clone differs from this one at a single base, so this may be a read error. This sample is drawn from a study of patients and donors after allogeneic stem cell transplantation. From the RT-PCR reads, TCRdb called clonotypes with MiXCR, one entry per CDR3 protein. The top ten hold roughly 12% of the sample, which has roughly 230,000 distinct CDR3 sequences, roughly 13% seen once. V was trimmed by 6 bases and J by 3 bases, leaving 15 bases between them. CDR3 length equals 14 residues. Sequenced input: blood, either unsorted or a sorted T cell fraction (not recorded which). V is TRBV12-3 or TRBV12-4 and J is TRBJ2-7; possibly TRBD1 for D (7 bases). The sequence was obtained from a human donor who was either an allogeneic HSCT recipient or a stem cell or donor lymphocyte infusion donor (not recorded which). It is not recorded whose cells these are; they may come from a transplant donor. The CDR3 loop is CASSQGGQYYEQYF. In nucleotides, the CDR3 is TGTGCCAGCAGCCAGGGGGGACAGTACTACGAGCAGTACTTC.